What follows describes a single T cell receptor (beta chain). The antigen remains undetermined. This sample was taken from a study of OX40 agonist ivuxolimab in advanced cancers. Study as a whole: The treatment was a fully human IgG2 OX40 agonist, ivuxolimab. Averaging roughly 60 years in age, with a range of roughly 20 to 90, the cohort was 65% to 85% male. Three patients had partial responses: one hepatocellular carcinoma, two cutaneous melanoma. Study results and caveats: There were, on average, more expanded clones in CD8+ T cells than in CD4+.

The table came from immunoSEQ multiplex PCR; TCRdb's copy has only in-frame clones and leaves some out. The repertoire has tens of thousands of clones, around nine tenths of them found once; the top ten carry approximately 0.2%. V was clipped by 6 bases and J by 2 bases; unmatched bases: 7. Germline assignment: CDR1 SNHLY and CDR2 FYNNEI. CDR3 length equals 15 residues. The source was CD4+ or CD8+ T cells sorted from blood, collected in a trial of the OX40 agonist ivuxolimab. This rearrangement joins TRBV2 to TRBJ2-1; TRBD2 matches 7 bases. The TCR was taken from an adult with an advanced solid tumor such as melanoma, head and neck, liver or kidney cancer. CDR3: CASRARLAAYNEQFF. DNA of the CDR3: TGTGCCAGCAGGGCTAGACTAGCCGCCTACAATGAGCAGTTCTTC.